This TCR beta chain appears in the sequencing data of a study of blood T cell repertoires in COVID-19. Study-level background: From the United States, Italy and Spain came samples of acute and convalescent COVID-19.

Germline V lookup: CDR1 SQVTM, CDR2 ANQGSEA. Trimming stripped 0 bases from V and 5 bases from J, with 10 bases between. The CDR3 totals 13 residues. Original handling: Estimation of nucleated cell counts relied on the amplification of reference gene primers. Sequencing used immunoSEQ multiplex PCR; TCRdb keeps in-frame clones, though not all of them. V, J and clone size reflect that table, while D and trimming were determined from the DNA. The sample contains 250,000 to 350,000 clones, approximately 86% of which appear only once. The receptor was derived from a woman aged 65 to 85 with COVID-19, enrolled during active disease. The sequencing input was peripheral blood. This chain uses TRBV29-1 with TRBJ1-1; D remains ambiguous. The CDR3 loop reads CSVEESRRTEAFF. The CDR3 DNA reads TGCAGCGTTGAAGAGTCCCGGAGGACTGAAGCTTTCTTT.